The rows below give T cell receptor beta chains drawn from one sample of a study of T cell responses to AZD1222 COVID-19 vaccine. Libraries were prepared by immunoSEQ multiplex PCR; TCRdb keeps only in-frame clonotypes and omits some of them. The table includes about 130,000 clones, roughly 84% detected once. The material sequenced was peripheral blood, taken on day 0 of AZD1222 vaccination. These receptors were taken from an adult in good health. Each CDR3 is given without its conserved first and last residue.

TRBV7-9	TRBJ1-3	ASSPDIAGNTIY
TRBV7-2	TRBJ2-4	ASSLGRGAGNIQY
TRBV12-3/TRBV12-4	TRBJ1-1	ASSWGSEAF
TRBV4-1	TRBJ2-4	ASSQQAARQGGVNIQY
TRBV6-6	TRBJ2-7	ATIRDRVSYEQY
TRBV10-3	TRBJ1-2	AIRGLGTGVNYGYT
TRBV28	TRBJ1-1	ASRNPGTGNTEAF
TRBV11-3	TRBJ2-1	ASSPRNNEQF
TRBV9	TRBJ2-2	ASSPGLAGAKNTGELF
TRBV25-1	TRBJ1-1	ASSPRQGARAF
TRBV15	TRBJ2-7	ATSRGLGATSSYEQY
TRBV3-1/TRBV3-2	TRBJ1-1	ASSQVSGRNTEAF
TRBV12-3/TRBV12-4	TRBJ1-5	ASSPTVVQPQH
TRBV28	TRBJ1-6	ASIRDRANHSPLH
TRBV5-1	TRBJ2-7	ASSLAGSSYEQY
TRBV6-1	TRBJ1-2	ASSDRGFYSGYT
TRBV2	TRBJ2-5	ASSDTGGGAQETQY
TRBV5-4	TRBJ2-3	ASSLEFGRTRDTQY
TRBV30	TRBJ1-2	AWGTGNGYT
TRBV5-4	TRBJ2-7	ASSPTNGDEQY
TRBV5-6	TRBJ1-1	ASSLKQRNPWNTEAF
TRBV18	TRBJ2-1	ASSRDPAGEQF
TRBV2	TRBJ1-2	ASGFGTEHGYT
TRBV7-3	TRBJ1-1	ASSLRRTVYTEAF
TRBV2	TRBJ2-1	ASSLKGRRYNEQF
TRBV5-1	TRBJ1-3	ASSLGAALGTIY
TRBV5-1	TRBJ2-7	ASSLPLSGSADEQY
TRBV18	TRBJ1-5	ASSEGQLGQPQH
TRBV11-1	TRBJ2-5	ASSRNRVQETQY
TRBV7-9	TRBJ1-2	ASSHFEQGYGYT
TRBV11-2	TRBJ1-4	ASSSLGGGEKLF
TRBV4-1	TRBJ1-2	ASSQDLHPGYGYT
TRBV11-2	TRBJ2-5	ASSSWVTSGAEETQY
TRBV29-1	TRBJ1-2	SDGQDNYGYT
TRBV5-1	TRBJ2-1	ASSPPPGEFSYNEQF
TRBV5-1	TRBJ1-5	ASSSTGRDEPQH
TRBV5-1	TRBJ2-7	ASSLAQQGALHYEQY
TRBV30	TRBJ2-3	AWRRSGIGDTQY
TRBV4-1	TRBJ1-5	ASSPPGGRTQPQH
TRBV5-8	TRBJ1-4	ASSLKGRDEKLF
TRBV2	TRBJ2-5	ASKEGGETQY
TRBV27	TRBJ1-2	ASGVGQGFNYGYT
TRBV11-2	TRBJ1-1	ASSTRPEAEAF
TRBV4-2	TRBJ2-3	ASSQALGPNTQY
TRBV30	TRBJ1-6	AWSVGQGTEALH
TRBV11-2	TRBJ2-7	ASSPRDRSYEQY
TRBV7-2	TRBJ2-2	ASSLARSGTGELF
TRBV9	TRBJ1-1	ASSVATVNTEAF
TRBV5-1	TRBJ2-2	ASSRENTGELF
TRBV5-6	TRBJ2-4	ASTLLQTGMAKNIQY
TRBV30	TRBJ2-2	AWTLAGNTGELF
TRBV19	TRBJ1-5	ASNPNMFLSNQPQH
TRBV15	TRBJ2-5	ATSRGGGQETQY
TRBV19	TRBJ1-1	ASSIDLGDTEAF